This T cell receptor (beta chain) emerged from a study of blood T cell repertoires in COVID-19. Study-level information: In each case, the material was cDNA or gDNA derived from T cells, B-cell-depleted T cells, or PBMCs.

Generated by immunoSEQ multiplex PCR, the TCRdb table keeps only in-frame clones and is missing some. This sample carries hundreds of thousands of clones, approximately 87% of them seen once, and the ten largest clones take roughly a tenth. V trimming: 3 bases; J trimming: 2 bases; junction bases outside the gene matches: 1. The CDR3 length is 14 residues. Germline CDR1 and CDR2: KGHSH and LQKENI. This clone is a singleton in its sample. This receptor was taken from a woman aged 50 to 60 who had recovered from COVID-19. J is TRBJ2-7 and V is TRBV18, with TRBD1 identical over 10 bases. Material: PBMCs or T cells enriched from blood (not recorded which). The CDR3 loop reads CASSPDRGTYEQYF. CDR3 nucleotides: TGTGCCAGCTCACCGGACAGGGGGACCTACGAGCAGTACTTC.